This TCR beta chain derives from a study of blood T cell repertoires in COVID-19. TCRdb's table, derived via immunoSEQ multiplex PCR, lists solely in-frame clones and lacks some. The sample shows under 140,000 clones, roughly 79% of them seen only once. The TCR sequence derives from an elderly woman with active or convalescent COVID-19. Input material: peripheral blood.

The CDR3 region has the DNA TGTGCCAGCAGCTTAGCACTAAACAATGAGCAGTTCTTC. This sequence encodes CASSLALNNEQFF. The chain has TRBV7-9 and TRBJ2-1, with D unresolved. The CDR3 totals 13 residues. Germline CDR1 SEHNR, CDR2 FQNEAQ (reference sequence). Trimming left V 0 bases short and J 5 bases short, with 5 bases between.